Below are 24 T cell receptor beta chains sequenced from a single sample in a study of T cells in Graves' hyperthyroidism and ophthalmopathy. There were TCR beta CDR3 regions amplified from RNA transcripts. The study used the HTBI primer set for a first-round RT-PCR of the TCR CDR3. Via MiXCR, TCRdb re-called the multiplex PCR reads, giving one row per CDR3 protein. The sample lists fewer than 500,000 distinct CDR3 sequences, around 15% occurring once. The sample comprised blood. The origin of the receptors is a woman aged 30 to 39 with Graves' ophthalmopathy.

This clonotype was detected many times. V gene TRBV20-1 combines with J gene TRBJ2-7; 8 bases are shared with TRBD2. Germline V CDR1 and CDR2: DFQATT, SNEGSKA (reference sequence). The ends lost 2 bases at V and 6 bases at J; junction bases unmatched: 12. The CDR3 covers 15 residues. Written as DNA, the CDR3 is TGCAGTGCTAGAATCCCGGGACTAGAAGCTACCGAGCAGTACTTC. Protein sequence: CSARIPGLEATEQYF.

There are many counts of this clonotype. The CDR3, as DNA: TGTGCCTGGAGTGGAGGGGGACCCTATGGCTACACCTTC. It yields the protein CAWSGGGPYGYTF. The chain uses TRBV30 and TRBJ1-2; D is possibly TRBD1 (6 bases). This CDR3 has 13 amino acids. Germline-derived CDR1 and CDR2 are GTSNPN and SVGIG (reference sequence). V lost 1 base and J lost 4, with 10 bases in between.

The table lists this clonotype with a few counts. A read error may explain this, as a much larger clone is one base away. J is TRBJ2-1 and V is TRBV7-2, with D uncertain. Trimming took off 4 bases at V and 4 bases at J, with 8 bases between the two ends. Germline V gene lookup returns CDR1 SGHTA and CDR2 FQGNSA. There are 13 residues in the CDR3. The CDR3 DNA reads TGTGCCAGCAGCTCAGGCAATTACAATGAGCAGTTCTTC. Translated, it gives CASSSGNYNEQFF.

The chain joins TRBV6-1 to TRBJ2-4; 12 bases align to TRBD2. CDR3 length: 14 residues. The germline CDR1 and CDR2 sequences are MNHNS and SASEGT. V gave up 8 bases and J gave up 12 bases; unmatched junction bases: 11. The CDR3 nucleotides are TGTGCCAGCGCCCCTCTAGCGGGGGGGTTTTATCAGTACTTC. It specifies CASAPLAGGFYQYF.

The chain is built from TRBV6-4 and TRBJ2-1; TRBD1 agrees at 7 bases. This CDR3 contains 17 residues. The germline CDR1 and CDR2 sequences are MRHNA and SNTAGT. V lost 0 bases to trimming and J lost 0 bases; unmatched junction nucleotides: 5. CDR3 amino acids: CASSDSPRDSSYNEQFF. The CDR3 DNA sequence: TGTGCCAGCAGTGACTCGCCTCGGGACAGCTCCTACAATGAGCAGTTCTTC.

This clonotype has at least ten counts. The V call is TRBV20-1, the J call TRBJ2-7; 9 bases fit TRBD1. CDR1 is DFQATT, CDR2 SNEGSKA, per germline (reference sequence). This CDR3 region has 13 residues. V lost 6 bases and J lost 2; bases outside the gene matches: 5. DNA for the CDR3: TGCAGTGCGGACAGGGGAGCCCCCTACGAGCAGTACTTC. Translated, it gives CSADRGAPYEQYF.

This clonotype was observed at least ten times. The J gene is TRBJ2-3, the V gene TRBV7-6, with D hard to call. Germline loops: CDR1 SGHVS, CDR2 FNYEAQ. The length of the CDR3 is 15 residues. Trimming took off 2 bases at V and 4 bases at J, with 13 bases between the two ends. Here the CDR3 DNA reads TGTGCCAGCAGCTTACGACCTCCCCCATCAGATACGCAGTATTTT. Its translation is CASSLRPPPSDTQYF.

At least ten counts were recorded for this clonotype. This rearrangement joins TRBV18 to TRBJ1-1, with TRBD1 identical over 7 bases. The CDR3 consists of 15 residues. The junction had 4 bases not matched to a gene; V was cut back by 3 bases and J by 0 bases. Per the germline V gene, CDR1 is KGHSH and CDR2 is LQKENI. CDR3 amino acids: CASSPSRGMNTEAFF. DNA of the CDR3: TGTGCCAGCTCACCCTCCAGGGGGATGAACACTGAAGCTTTCTTT.

With respect to this clonotype: A much bigger clone sits one base away, suggesting this may be a read error. The chain recombines TRBV3-1 with TRBJ1-2; a weak D match, TRBD1 (6 bases). Germline V gene lookup returns CDR1 LGHDT and CDR2 YNNKEL (reference sequence). The CDR3 spans 16 residues. The V end lost 1 base, the J end lost 8 bases, and 20 bases lay between the germline ends. Here the CDR3 DNA reads TGTGCCAGCAGCCAAGTAGGGGGAGGTGGAGGGCACGGCTACACCTTC. Its translation: CASSQVGGGGGHGYTF.

This clonotype was seen at least ten times. V usage is TRBV6-1 and J usage is TRBJ2-5; 11 bases are a match to TRBD1. Germline V lookup: CDR1 MNHNS, CDR2 SASEGT. Trimming removed 6 bases from V and 7 bases from J; junction bases left unmatched: 10. The CDR3 is 15 residues long. The DNA for the CDR3 is TGTGCCAGCAGCAAGGGACAGGGGGTGCCAGGGACCCAGTACTTC. As protein: CASSKGQGVPGTQYF.

The sample holds many counts of this clonotype. The chain combines TRBV11-2 with TRBJ1-3; perhaps TRBD1 as D (5 bases). Trimming stripped 4 bases from V and 0 bases from J, with 10 bases between. The CDR3 runs to 15 residues. The germline V gene encodes CDR1 SGHAT and CDR2 FQNNGV. In DNA form, the CDR3 reads TGTGCCAGCAGCTCGCCAGGGTTCTCTGGAAACACCATATATTTT. Its translation: CASSSPGFSGNTIYF.

The gene calls are TRBV9 and TRBJ2-2; 12 nucleotides match TRBD2. Germline CDR1 reads SGDLS; CDR2 reads YYNGEE. This CDR3 comprises 19 residues. V lost 4 bases to trimming and J lost 0 bases; unmatched junction nucleotides: 10. This CDR3 reads CASSLSSTSGGPNTGELFF. The CDR3, as DNA: TGTGCCAGCAGCCTCTCCAGTACTAGCGGGGGGCCGAACACCGGGGAGCTGTTTTTT.

This clonotype was seen ten or more times. The chain uses TRBV28 and TRBJ1-5; no reliable D call. The CDR3 loop spans 14 amino acids. The V and J ends lost 5 bases and 4 bases respectively, with 12 bases between them. Germline loops: CDR1 MDHEN, CDR2 SYDVKM. The CDR3 reads CASSVPAQNQPQHF. The CDR3 DNA reads TGTGCCAGCAGTGTGCCCGCGCAGAATCAGCCCCAGCATTTT.

This clonotype was seen ten or more times. This rearrangement joins TRBV7-9 to TRBJ1-1; D perhaps matches TRBD1 (6 bases). From germline, CDR1 is SEHNR and CDR2 FQNEAQ (reference sequence). There are 14 residues in the CDR3. V was trimmed by 4 bases and J by 5 bases, leaving 14 bases between them. The CDR3 is CASSYIQGDTEAFF. As DNA, the CDR3 is TGTGCCAGCAGCTACATACAGGGAGATACTGAAGCTTTCTTT.

Ten or more counts support this clonotype. V usage is TRBV12-3 or TRBV12-4 and J usage is TRBJ1-6; 10 positions agree with TRBD1. Trimming cost V 3 bases and J 14 bases; bases outside gene matches: 7. CDR3 length: 14 residues. The CDR3 DNA reads TGTGCCAGCAGTTTGGGACAGGGGACCGGGGCCCTCCACTTT. Translated, it gives CASSLGQGTGALHF.

For this clonotype: This may stem from a read error, because a much larger clone lies one nucleotide away. The CDR3, as DNA: TGTGCCAGCCGACAGGGCTGGAACACTGGAGCTTTCTTT. It yields the protein CASRQGWNTGAFF. The rearrangement links TRBV6-2 or TRBV6-3 to TRBJ1-1; TRBD1 matches at 7 bases. CDR3 length: 13 amino acids. CDR1 MNHEY and CDR2 SVGEGT come from the germline V gene.

This clonotype was detected ten times or more. The J gene is TRBJ2-7, the V gene TRBV11-3, with D tentatively TRBD1 or TRBD2 (5 bases each). V lost 4 bases to trimming and J lost 0 bases, with 13 bases between them. The CDR3 sequence is 15 residues long. Germline CDR1 and CDR2: SGHNT and YENEEA. This CDR3 is CASSSYGTDSYEQYF. The CDR3 region has the DNA TGTGCCAGCAGCTCATACGGGACCGACTCCTACGAGCAGTACTTC.

This clonotype was detected only a few times. J is TRBJ2-3 and V is TRBV6-1, with TRBD2 identical over 11 bases. J was trimmed by 6 bases and V by 8 bases; bases with no gene match: 22. The germline V gene has CDR1 MNHNS and CDR2 SASEGT. The CDR3 is 19 residues long. The DNA of the CDR3 is TGTGCCAGCCCTAGCGGGGGGTTCGGTGCGTGGGGTGTCCACGATACGCAGTATTTT. This sequence encodes CASPSGGFGAWGVHDTQYF.

This clonotype was found many times. The rearrangement links TRBV20-1 to TRBJ2-5; D remains ambiguous. With 2 bases removed from V and 3 bases from J, the gap between germline ends came to 22 bases. CDR3 length equals 17 residues. Germline V lookup: CDR1 DFQATT, CDR2 SNEGSKA (reference sequence). The CDR3 region has the DNA TGCAGTGCTAGAAACCCTGGCGCCAAACGGTGGGAAGAGACCCAGTACTTC. Encoded protein: CSARNPGAKRWEETQYF.

This clonotype was recorded at least ten times. The junction departs from the called germline gene at one end, perhaps through a read error. The gene calls are TRBV2 and TRBJ1-5; D is ambiguous. There are 14 residues in the CDR3. Germline CDR1 reads SNHLY; CDR2 reads FYNNEI. The CDR3 coding sequence is TGTGCCAGCAGAAAGATAACAGCAGATCAACCCCAGCATTTT. Its translation is CASRKITADQPQHF.

This clonotype was seen repeatedly, ten times or more. This chain uses TRBV29-1 with TRBJ1-1; tentative D call: TRBD1 (5 bases). From germline, CDR1 is SQVTM and CDR2 ANQGSEA. This CDR3 spans 13 amino acids. Deletions cut 5 bases from V and 0 bases from J, with 10 bases between. The CDR3 nucleotides read TGCAGCGTTAAAGGGGTCCTGAACACTGAAGCTTTCTTT. Translation gives CSVKGVLNTEAFF. The full variable domain, in which reference TRBV29-1 and TRBJ1-1 provide the parts outside the CDR3, is SAVISQKPSRDICQRGTSLTIQCQVDSQVTMMFWYRQQPGQSLTLIATANQGSEATYESGFVIDKFPISRPNLTFSTLTVSNMSPEDSSIYLCSVKGVLNTEAFFGQGTRLTVV.

This clonotype was observed many times. The chain employs TRBV28 and TRBJ1-4; D not certain. This CDR3 has 14 residues. Germline CDR1 reads MDHEN; CDR2 reads SYDVKM. V was pared by 2 bases and J by 0 bases, with 4 bases between. CDR3 in amino acids: CASSLPPTNEKLFF. The CDR3 coding sequence is TGTGCCAGCAGTTTACCCCCAACTAATGAAAAACTGTTTTTT.

This clonotype was picked up many times. This sequence joins TRBV11-2 and TRBJ2-3; tentative D call: TRBD2 (5 bases). The length of the CDR3 is 16 residues. Germline CDR1 is SGHAT and CDR2 is FQNNGV. V dropped 10 bases and J dropped 0 bases, with 20 bases sitting between them. The CDR3 loop reads CATRLGVISSTDTQYF. The CDR3 coding sequence is TGTGCCACCCGACTGGGAGTAATTTCTAGCACAGATACGCAGTATTTT.

CDR3 sequence (DNA): TGTGCCAGCAGCTTAAGTCTGGCAGGGGCCTACGAGCAGTACTTC. It is translated as CASSLSLAGAYEQYF. This rearrangement joins TRBV7-9 to TRBJ2-7; perhaps TRBD1 as D (6 bases). From germline, CDR1 is SEHNR and CDR2 FQNEAQ (reference sequence). With 2 bases removed from V and 2 bases from J, the gap between germline ends came to 13 bases. CDR3 length: 15 residues.